The rows below give T cell receptor beta chains drawn from one sample of a study of chemoradiotherapy in HPV16-positive cancers. Method: immunoSEQ multiplex PCR; TCRdb's copy keeps in-frame clones and lacks some. The repertoire holds nearly 35,000 clones, with about 90% as singletons. Material: blood, obtained from a patient who underwent chemoradiotherapy. The receptor source for this set is a human donor with HPV-associated anogenital cancer. The CDR3 runs from the conserved cysteine through the conserved F or W. D genes are given only for firm matches. Rows give clone size only sometimes, using once, few, many, or a class for an expanded clone.

clone_size j_call v_call d_call cdr3_aa cdr3_nt
NA TRBJ1-5 TRBV19 NA CASRDRGLGNQPQHF TGTGCCAGTAGAGACCGGGGCCTGGGCAATCAGCCCCAGCATTTT
NA TRBJ1-6 TRBV7-8 NA CASSLQGSSYNSPLHF TGTGCCAGCAGCTTACAGGGAAGCTCCTATAATTCACCCCTCCACTTT
NA TRBJ1-6 TRBV6-5 NA CASSYIRVAGNSPLHF TGTGCCAGCAGTTACATCAGGGTGGCGGGGAATTCACCCCTCCACTTT
NA TRBJ2-7 TRBV21-1 NA CAPSGGPGEQYF TGTGCCCCCAGCGGGGGGCCCGGGGAGCAGTACTTC
NA TRBJ1-1 TRBV4-3 TRBD1 CASTRQGTGGTEAFF TGCGCCAGTACCCGACAGGGAACTGGAGGGACTGAAGCTTTCTTT
NA TRBJ2-1 TRBV7-3 NA CASSLSFQGSNEQFF TGTGCCAGCAGCTTAAGTTTCCAGGGTTCCAATGAGCAGTTCTTC
NA TRBJ1-4 TRBV5-1 TRBD1 CASSLTGTGGAQEKLFF TGCGCCAGCAGCTTAACCGGGACAGGGGGCGCGCAGGAAAAACTGTTTTTT
NA TRBJ1-2 TRBV6-6 NA CASSPGTVGYTF TGTGCCAGCAGCCCCGGGACGGTAGGCTACACCTTC
NA TRBJ2-1 TRBV25-1 NA CASRGGEWFADEQFF TGTGCCAGCAGGGGCGGGGAATGGTTCGCGGATGAGCAGTTCTTC
NA TRBJ2-5 TRBV11-1 TRBD2 CASTPSGGPETQYF TGTGCCAGCACCCCCAGCGGGGGCCCGGAGACCCAGTACTTC
NA TRBJ2-3 TRBV7-9 NA CASSPTTDTQYF TGTGCCAGCAGCCCCACCACAGATACGCAGTATTTT
NA TRBJ1-1 TRBV10-3 NA CAITPGLLNGEAFF TGTGCCATCACCCCGGGACTTCTTAACGGGGAAGCTTTCTTT
NA TRBJ2-5 TRBV15 TRBD2 CATSRGAGGPQETQYF TGTGCCACCAGCAGAGGTGCGGGGGGGCCTCAAGAGACCCAGTACTTC
once TRBJ2-7 TRBV5-5 TRBD1 CASITGGGEQYF TGTGCCAGCATCACAGGGGGAGGCGAGCAGTACTTC
NA TRBJ1-6 TRBV9 NA CASSVGGSIRGNSPLHF TGTGCCAGCAGCGTAGGGGGCAGTATAAGGGGTAATTCACCCCTCCACTTT
NA TRBJ2-5 TRBV27 NA CASSPSGQETQYF TGTGCCAGCAGTCCCTCCGGGCAAGAGACCCAGTACTTC
NA TRBJ2-2 TRBV5-4 TRBD2 CASSGGLAGVTGELFF TGTGCCAGCAGTGGCGGACTAGCGGGGGTTACCGGGGAGCTGTTTTTT
NA TRBJ2-7 TRBV5-1 NA CASSIWTAYEQYF TGCGCCAGCAGCATTTGGACAGCCTACGAGCAGTACTTC
NA TRBJ2-1 TRBV5-4 NA CASSLKGVDNEQFF TGTGCCAGCAGCTTGAAGGGGGTCGACAATGAGCAGTTCTTC
NA TRBJ2-5 TRBV4-2 TRBD2 CASSQASGGEKETQYF TGTGCCAGCAGCCAAGCGAGCGGGGGGGAGAAAGAGACCCAGTACTTC
NA TRBJ2-2 TRBV7-2 NA CASSFSTGELFF TGTGCCAGCAGCTTTAGCACCGGGGAGCTGTTTTTT
NA TRBJ2-7 TRBV9 NA CASSVGGTGSYEQYF TGTGCCAGCAGCGTGGGGGGTACAGGTTCCTACGAGCAGTACTTC
NA TRBJ2-1 TRBV19 TRBD2 CASSPLAGGYNEQFF TGTGCCAGTAGTCCCCTAGCGGGGGGGTACAATGAGCAGTTCTTC
NA TRBJ2-1 TRBV7-9 TRBD1 CASSLAGTGGYEQFF TGTGCCAGCAGCTTAGCGGGGACAGGGGGCTATGAGCAGTTCTTC
NA TRBJ2-7 TRBV27 TRBD1 CASAGTGDDEQYF TGTGCCAGTGCCGGGACAGGGGACGACGAGCAGTACTTC
NA TRBJ1-1 TRBV11-3 NA CASSLADHRDNTEAFF TGTGCCAGCAGCTTAGCAGACCACAGGGATAACACTGAAGCTTTCTTT
NA TRBJ1-1 TRBV6-6 NA CASRGRGTEAFF TGTGCCAGCAGGGGACGTGGCACTGAAGCTTTCTTT
NA TRBJ1-4 TRBV6-6 TRBD1 CASSYRDRGEKLFF TGTGCCAGCAGTTACAGGGACAGGGGTGAAAAACTGTTTTTT
NA TRBJ1-2 TRBV19 TRBD1 CASSIDLGQGDGYTF TGTGCCAGTAGTATAGACCTGGGACAGGGAGATGGCTACACCTTC
NA TRBJ2-6 TRBV28 NA CASRSYGDSGANVLTF TGTGCCAGCAGATCCTACGGAGATTCTGGGGCCAACGTCCTGACTTTC
NA TRBJ2-1 TRBV5-1 TRBD1 CASSLSGTGYNEQFF TGCGCCAGCAGCTTGAGTGGGACAGGGTACAATGAGCAGTTCTTC
NA TRBJ1-2 TRBV2 NA CASSQEGTYTF TGTGCCAGCAGCCAAGAGGGGACTTACACCTTC
once TRBJ2-7 TRBV6-1 TRBD1 CASKGDSSYEQYF TGTGCCAGCAAAGGGGACAGTTCCTACGAGCAGTACTTC
once TRBJ1-5 TRBV18 NA CASSKQDQPQHF TGTGCCAGCTCCAAGCAAGACCAGCCCCAGCATTTT
NA TRBJ2-5 TRBV7-9 TRBD2 CASSPQREQYF TGTGCCAGCAGCCCCCAGCGGGAGCAGTACTTC
few TRBJ2-7 TRBV10-1 NA CASRRGLCSYEQYF TGCGCCAGCAGGAGAGGGCTTTGCTCCTACGAGCAGTACTTC
NA TRBJ1-1 TRBV7-3 NA CASSLGSLNTEAFF TGTGCCAGCAGCTTAGGGAGCCTGAACACTGAAGCTTTCTTT
NA TRBJ1-5 TRBV30 NA CAWSTGHTSNQPQHF TGTGCCTGGAGCACAGGACATACTAGCAATCAGCCCCAGCATTTT
once TRBJ2-7 TRBV4-1 TRBD2 CASSHLLAGGYEQYF TGCGCCAGCAGCCACCTCCTGGCGGGGGGCTACGAGCAGTACTTC
NA TRBJ2-7 TRBV7-8 TRBD1 CASSLDLGTGAYEQYF TGTGCCAGCAGCTTAGACTTGGGGACAGGGGCCTACGAGCAGTACTTC
NA TRBJ2-5 TRBV27 NA CASSYQETQYF TGTGCCAGCAGTTACCAAGAGACCCAGTACTTC
NA TRBJ1-4 TRBV18 NA CASSQQLNEKLFF TGTGCCAGCTCACAACAGCTAAATGAAAAACTGTTTTTT
NA TRBJ2-1 TRBV7-2 NA CASSLRRRDSEREQFF TGTGCCAGCAGCTTACGGCGCCGGGACTCGGAAAGGGAGCAGTTCTTC
NA TRBJ2-1 TRBV5-6 NA CASSLRFRGDYNEQFF TGTGCCAGCAGCTTGCGATTCCGCGGGGACTACAATGAGCAGTTCTTC
few TRBJ2-7 TRBV6-5 TRBD2 CASSILAGTYEQYF TGTGCCAGCAGTATACTAGCGGGCACCTACGAGCAGTACTTC
NA TRBJ1-6 TRBV5-6 NA CASSLETNNSPLHF TGTGCCAGCAGCTTGGAGACGAATAATTCACCCCTCCACTTT
NA TRBJ1-2 TRBV29-1 NA CSVPAPPRLGGYTF TGCAGCGTCCCGGCACCGCCGAGGTTGGGGGGCTACACCTTC